A selection of T cell receptor beta chains follows, all from one sample in a study of early T cells in non-severe SARS-CoV-2 infection. TCRdb used MiXCR to reprocess the 5' RACE reads, holding one entry per CDR3 protein. The profile covers tens of thousands of distinct CDR3 sequences, with roughly 6.2% appearing a single time and around 7% taken by the ten largest. Sequenced here: whole blood, sampled at baseline. Receptors originate from an adult who was a healthcare worker with PCR-confirmed SARS-CoV-2 infection or an uninfected control (not recorded which). The CDR3 runs from the conserved cysteine through the conserved F or W. The order of the fields is J gene, clone size, D gene, CDR3 length, V gene, CDR3 DNA, CDR3 protein. The D gene is left open where the match is weak. Only part of the rows carry a size: once, few, many, or a class if the clone is expanded.

j_call: TRBJ2-7; clone_size: few; d_call: .; cdr3_length: 15; v_call: TRBV7-4; cdr3_nt: TGTGCCAGCAGCTTAGGCTTTAGACGTGTTCACGAGCAGTACTTC; cdr3_aa: CASSLGFRRVHEQYF
j_call: TRBJ1-2; clone_size: many; d_call: .; cdr3_length: 11; v_call: TRBV29-1; cdr3_nt: TGCATAACCCGGGACGGCTATGGCTACACCTTC; cdr3_aa: CITRDGYGYTF
j_call: TRBJ2-5; clone_size: many; d_call: .; cdr3_length: 14; v_call: TRBV11-2; cdr3_nt: TGTGCCAGCAGCTTAGTACGGGGGCGAGAGACCCAGTACTTC; cdr3_aa: CASSLVRGRETQYF
j_call: TRBJ2-1; clone_size: .; d_call: TRBD2; cdr3_length: 15; v_call: TRBV9; cdr3_nt: TGTGCCAGCAGCGTAGCGGGAGGGGTCTACAATGAGCAGTTCTTC; cdr3_aa: CASSVAGGVYNEQFF
j_call: TRBJ2-1; clone_size: many; d_call: TRBD2; cdr3_length: 14; v_call: TRBV19; cdr3_nt: TGTGCCAGTAGACGGACTAGAGGACATAATGAGCAGTTCTTC; cdr3_aa: CASRRTRGHNEQFF
j_call: TRBJ1-5; clone_size: few; d_call: .; cdr3_length: 12; v_call: TRBV18; cdr3_nt: TGTGCCAGCTCACAGGAGGGTCAGCCCCAGCATTTT; cdr3_aa: CASSQEGQPQHF
j_call: TRBJ1-4; clone_size: few; d_call: .; cdr3_length: 14; v_call: TRBV7-2; cdr3_nt: TGTGCCAGCAGCTTTGGGGCGGGTAATGAAAAACTGTTTTTT; cdr3_aa: CASSFGAGNEKLFF
j_call: TRBJ2-1; clone_size: few; d_call: TRBD2; cdr3_length: 16; v_call: TRBV24-1; cdr3_nt: TGTGCCACCAGTGTTAGCGGGAGAGGGACCTACAATGAGCAGTTCTTC; cdr3_aa: CATSVSGRGTYNEQFF
j_call: TRBJ2-7; clone_size: .; d_call: .; cdr3_length: 17; v_call: TRBV6-1; cdr3_nt: TGTGCCAGCAGTGAAGCGCCGGGACTTTCGGGACCCAGGAAGCAGTACTTC; cdr3_aa: CASSEAPGLSGPRKQYF
j_call: TRBJ2-5; clone_size: few; d_call: TRBD2; cdr3_length: 10; v_call: TRBV29-1; cdr3_nt: TGCAGCGTTTTAGCGGGAGCCCAGTACTTC; cdr3_aa: CSVLAGAQYF
j_call: TRBJ2-1; clone_size: .; d_call: .; cdr3_length: 16; v_call: TRBV20-1; cdr3_nt: TGCAGTGCTAGAGAGTACAGCGGAAAGTCCTACAATGAGCAGTTCTTC; cdr3_aa: CSAREYSGKSYNEQFF
j_call: TRBJ1-1; clone_size: few; d_call: .; cdr3_length: 14; v_call: TRBV13; cdr3_nt: TGTGCCAGCAGCTTAGCCCGGAAGAGCACTGAAGCTTTCTTT; cdr3_aa: CASSLARKSTEAFF
j_call: TRBJ2-3; clone_size: many; d_call: .; cdr3_length: 15; v_call: TRBV9; cdr3_nt: TGTGCCAGCAGCGTAGCAGGCCAGGTTTCAGATACGCAGTATTTT; cdr3_aa: CASSVAGQVSDTQYF
j_call: TRBJ2-3; clone_size: few; d_call: TRBD1; cdr3_length: 14; v_call: TRBV20-1; cdr3_nt: TGCAGTGGAATGAGACAGGGGGCTGTAGATACGCAGTATTTT; cdr3_aa: CSGMRQGAVDTQYF
j_call: TRBJ1-1; clone_size: few; d_call: .; cdr3_length: 15; v_call: TRBV15; cdr3_nt: TGTGCCACCAGCGTACGGGACCGCCTGAACACTGAAGCTTTCTTT; cdr3_aa: CATSVRDRLNTEAFF
j_call: TRBJ1-2; clone_size: many; d_call: .; cdr3_length: 14; v_call: TRBV25-1; cdr3_nt: TGTGCCAGCAGTGAATTAGGGGTCGACTATGGCTACACCTTC; cdr3_aa: CASSELGVDYGYTF
j_call: TRBJ2-3; clone_size: few; d_call: .; cdr3_length: 15; v_call: TRBV5-1; cdr3_nt: TGCGCCAGCAGCTTGGCGGGGCCGCGCACAGATACGCAGTATTTT; cdr3_aa: CASSLAGPRTDTQYF
j_call: TRBJ2-4; clone_size: many; d_call: TRBD1; cdr3_length: 17; v_call: TRBV7-8; cdr3_nt: TGTGCCAGCAGCTTAACAGCCGCCTGGACAGGGGGAAACATTCAGTACTTC; cdr3_aa: CASSLTAAWTGGNIQYF
j_call: TRBJ1-2; clone_size: few; d_call: .; cdr3_length: 14; v_call: TRBV4-2; cdr3_nt: TGTGCCAGCAGCCAAGATCTGGGGTTTCGTGGCTACACCTTC; cdr3_aa: CASSQDLGFRGYTF
j_call: TRBJ2-7; clone_size: many; d_call: .; cdr3_length: 12; v_call: TRBV29-1; cdr3_nt: TGCAGCGTTGGAGGGACACCCTACGAGCAGTACTTC; cdr3_aa: CSVGGTPYEQYF
j_call: TRBJ2-1; clone_size: .; d_call: TRBD1; cdr3_length: 15; v_call: TRBV7-6; cdr3_nt: TGTGCCAGCAGCCTGACAGGGAAGGTCTACAATGAGCAGTTCTTC; cdr3_aa: CASSLTGKVYNEQFF
j_call: TRBJ2-5; clone_size: few; d_call: .; cdr3_length: 15; v_call: TRBV19; cdr3_nt: TGTGCCAGTAGTATGGGCAGGTCAACCCAAGAGACCCAGTACTTC; cdr3_aa: CASSMGRSTQETQYF
j_call: TRBJ2-7; clone_size: few; d_call: .; cdr3_length: 13; v_call: TRBV5-1; cdr3_nt: TGCGCCAGCAGCTTGGAGGGGGTCTACGAGCAGTACTTC; cdr3_aa: CASSLEGVYEQYF
j_call: TRBJ2-7; clone_size: .; d_call: TRBD2; cdr3_length: 14; v_call: TRBV27; cdr3_nt: TGTGCCAGCAGTCGACGGGAGGGCCTTTACGAGCAGTACTTC; cdr3_aa: CASSRREGLYEQYF
j_call: TRBJ1-2; clone_size: many; d_call: .; cdr3_length: 16; v_call: TRBV6-6; cdr3_nt: TGTGCCAGCAGTTACACACCGACAGAAACTAACTATGGCTACACCTTC; cdr3_aa: CASSYTPTETNYGYTF
j_call: TRBJ1-1; clone_size: many; d_call: .; cdr3_length: 12; v_call: TRBV10-3; cdr3_nt: TGTGCCTCCAACCAGCAGGGGTCTGAAGCTTTCTTT; cdr3_aa: CASNQQGSEAFF
j_call: TRBJ2-5; clone_size: few; d_call: .; cdr3_length: 14; v_call: TRBV12-3/TRBV12-4; cdr3_nt: TGTGCCAGCACCAACGGCGGGCAGGGAGAGACCCAGTACTTC; cdr3_aa: CASTNGGQGETQYF
j_call: TRBJ2-2; clone_size: .; d_call: .; cdr3_length: 13; v_call: TRBV2; cdr3_nt: TGTGCCAGCAGTGCTTTTCTAGACGGGGAGCTGTTTTTT; cdr3_aa: CASSAFLDGELFF
j_call: TRBJ2-2; clone_size: many; d_call: .; cdr3_length: 13; v_call: TRBV10-2; cdr3_nt: TGCGCCAGCAGTGGCGCGGATACCGGGGAGCTGTTTTTT; cdr3_aa: CASSGADTGELFF
j_call: TRBJ2-7; clone_size: many; d_call: TRBD1; cdr3_length: 14; v_call: TRBV9; cdr3_nt: TGTGCCAGCAGCGTAGCGGGGACAGCCTCCGAGCAGTACTTC; cdr3_aa: CASSVAGTASEQYF
j_call: TRBJ2-5; clone_size: many; d_call: .; cdr3_length: 14; v_call: TRBV11-2; cdr3_nt: TGTGCCAGCAGCCTGGGAGGGGGCCAAGAGACCCAGTACTTC; cdr3_aa: CASSLGGGQETQYF
j_call: TRBJ2-1; clone_size: few; d_call: .; cdr3_length: 12; v_call: TRBV5-1; cdr3_nt: TGCGCCAGCAGCTTGGTGGTGGATGAGCAGTTCTTC; cdr3_aa: CASSLVVDEQFF
j_call: TRBJ2-3; clone_size: .; d_call: TRBD2; cdr3_length: 15; v_call: TRBV6-4; cdr3_nt: TGTGCCAGCAGTGAGGGCGGGAGGGGTGCAGATACGCAGTATTTT; cdr3_aa: CASSEGGRGADTQYF
j_call: TRBJ2-2; clone_size: few; d_call: TRBD1; cdr3_length: 15; v_call: TRBV5-4; cdr3_nt: TGTGCCAGCAGCTTCCCGGGACAGGCGACCGGGGAGCTGTTTTTT; cdr3_aa: CASSFPGQATGELFF
j_call: TRBJ2-5; clone_size: .; d_call: TRBD1; cdr3_length: 14; v_call: TRBV20-1; cdr3_nt: TGCAGTACTTCACAGGGGTCAGGCCAAGAGACCCAGTACTTC; cdr3_aa: CSTSQGSGQETQYF
j_call: TRBJ2-3; clone_size: few; d_call: TRBD2; cdr3_length: 12; v_call: TRBV28; cdr3_nt: TGTGCCAGTGGGGACTACACAGATACGCAGTATTTT; cdr3_aa: CASGDYTDTQYF
j_call: TRBJ2-7; clone_size: .; d_call: TRBD1; cdr3_length: 13; v_call: TRBV20-1; cdr3_nt: TGCAGTGCTAGGACAGGGAACCCCTACGAGCAGTACTTC; cdr3_aa: CSARTGNPYEQYF
j_call: TRBJ1-5; clone_size: many; d_call: TRBD1; cdr3_length: 14; v_call: TRBV27; cdr3_nt: TGTGCCAGCAGTCCGGGACAGGGGAGGCAGCCCCAGCATTTT; cdr3_aa: CASSPGQGRQPQHF
j_call: TRBJ2-6; clone_size: few; d_call: .; cdr3_length: 17; v_call: TRBV21-1; cdr3_nt: TGTGCCAGCAGCAAACCGGTCAGCTTAACTGGGGCCAACGTCCTGACTTTC; cdr3_aa: CASSKPVSLTGANVLTF
j_call: TRBJ1-1; clone_size: many; d_call: TRBD1; cdr3_length: 13; v_call: TRBV7-2; cdr3_nt: TGTGCCAGCAGCTTAGGTGGCAGGGGGCGGACTTTCTTT; cdr3_aa: CASSLGGRGRTFF
j_call: TRBJ2-4; clone_size: few; d_call: .; cdr3_length: 13; v_call: TRBV4-1; cdr3_nt: TGCGCCAGCAGCCAGGGGCACAAAAACATTCAGTACTTC; cdr3_aa: CASSQGHKNIQYF
j_call: TRBJ2-5; clone_size: many; d_call: .; cdr3_length: 16; v_call: TRBV9; cdr3_nt: TGTGCCAGCAGCGTAGAAGCCTCAGGGGCTCGAGAGACCCAGTACTTC; cdr3_aa: CASSVEASGARETQYF
j_call: TRBJ2-7; clone_size: many; d_call: .; cdr3_length: 13; v_call: TRBV20-1; cdr3_nt: TGCAGTGTTAACCGGGACGGAACCTACGAGCAGTACTTC; cdr3_aa: CSVNRDGTYEQYF
j_call: TRBJ2-1; clone_size: .; d_call: .; cdr3_length: 13; v_call: TRBV24-1; cdr3_nt: TGTGCCACCAGTGATTTGCCGTACGAAGAGCAGTTCTTC; cdr3_aa: CATSDLPYEEQFF
j_call: TRBJ2-3; clone_size: many; d_call: .; cdr3_length: 14; v_call: TRBV4-3; cdr3_nt: TGCGCCAGCAGCCAAGTCCCAAGCGCAGATACGCAGTATTTT; cdr3_aa: CASSQVPSADTQYF
j_call: TRBJ2-3; clone_size: many; d_call: TRBD2; cdr3_length: 14; v_call: TRBV2; cdr3_nt: TGTGCCAGCGGCGGGACTAGCGGCACAGATACGCAGTATTTT; cdr3_aa: CASGGTSGTDTQYF